This is a list of T cell receptor beta chains from one sample in a study of cytomegalovirus exposure and HLA in healthy donors. Assay: immunoSEQ multiplex PCR; the TCRdb copy retains only in-frame clones and omits some. Here the sample spans under 130,000 clones, 65% to 75% being singletons. The specimen was PBMCs. Every receptor here comes from a middle-aged man in good health and CMV-seropositive. Both conserved end residues are part of each CDR3. D genes are given only for firm matches. Expanded clones are given a class, and other clones once, few, many or no size at all.

D | J | size | V | CDR3 | DNA
TRBD1 | TRBJ2-3 | NA | TRBV14 | CASSRSGTGGSDTQYF | TGTGCCAGCAGTCGTTCCGGGACAGGGGGTTCAGATACGCAGTATTTT
TRBD1 | TRBJ1-4 | NA | TRBV5-1 | CASSRTGTGEEKLFF | TGCGCCAGCAGTCGTACCGGGACAGGGGAAGAAAAACTGTTTTTT
TRBD1 | TRBJ1-2 | NA | TRBV9 | CASSVGTGQGYTF | TGTGCCAGCAGCGTCGGGACAGGGCAGGGCTACACCTTC
TRBD2 | TRBJ2-3 | few | TRBV4-1 | CASSQEVPRGSRTDTQYF | TGCGCCAGCAGCCAAGAAGTCCCCCGCGGGAGTCGGACAGATACGCAGTATTTT
NA | TRBJ2-2 | NA | TRBV5-6 | CASSVGRPGELFF | TGTGCCAGCAGCGTAGGGAGGCCCGGGGAGCTGTTTTTT
TRBD2 | TRBJ2-7 | NA | TRBV5-1 | CASSLGAGGYEQYF | TGCGCCAGCAGCTTGGGAGCGGGAGGCTACGAGCAGTACTTC
TRBD2 | TRBJ2-6 | NA | TRBV5-1 | CASSRGGTGANVLTF | TGCGCCAGCAGCCGGGGAGGGACTGGGGCCAACGTCCTGACTTTC
NA | TRBJ1-1 | NA | TRBV6-1 | CAITTDMNTEAFF | TGTGCCATTACGACAGACATGAACACTGAAGCTTTCTTT
TRBD1 | TRBJ1-2 | NA | TRBV7-8 | CASSPWTGINYGYTF | TGTGCCAGCAGCCCTTGGACAGGGATTAACTATGGCTACACCTTC
TRBD2 | TRBJ2-5 | NA | TRBV19 | CASSMASGSWETQYF | TGTGCCAGTAGTATGGCTAGCGGGAGTTGGGAGACCCAGTACTTC
TRBD1 | TRBJ1-2 | NA | TRBV15 | CATSRDRGNYGYTF | TGTGCCACCAGCAGAGACAGGGGGAACTATGGCTACACCTTC
TRBD1 | TRBJ2-2 | NA | TRBV29-1 | CSVSRTGDTGELFF | TGCAGCGTGTCTCGGACAGGGGACACCGGGGAGCTGTTTTTT
NA | TRBJ1-1 | many | TRBV4-2 | CASSQTGLEAFF | TGTGCCAGCAGCCAAACGGGACTGGAAGCTTTCTTT
NA | TRBJ2-1 | NA | TRBV30 | CAWSVSLAGPYNEQFF | TGTGCCTGGAGTGTGTCGCTAGCTGGCCCCTACAATGAGCAGTTCTTC
NA | TRBJ1-2 | NA | TRBV6-1 | CASRGNYGYTF | TGTGCCAGCCGGGGGAACTATGGCTACACCTTC
NA | TRBJ2-1 | NA | TRBV19 | CASRPRSFNEQFF | TGTGCCAGTAGGCCCAGATCCTTCAATGAGCAGTTCTTC
NA | TRBJ2-3 | NA | TRBV6-6 | CASSSPERPDTQYF | TGTGCCAGCAGTTCTCCCGAGAGGCCAGATACGCAGTATTTT
NA | TRBJ2-3 | once | TRBV19 | CASSIRVGRDTQYF | TGTGCCAGTAGTATTCGAGTGGGCAGGGATACGCAGTATTTT
TRBD1 | TRBJ1-5 | NA | TRBV6-5 | CASSPGTGLNQPQHF | TGTGCCAGCAGCCCTGGGACAGGGCTCAATCAGCCCCAGCATTTT
NA | TRBJ2-1 | NA | TRBV14 | CASSLFTVDNEQFF | TGTGCCAGCAGCCTATTCACGGTTGACAATGAGCAGTTCTTC
TRBD2 | TRBJ2-1 | NA | TRBV5-6 | CASSLRLAVYNEQFF | TGTGCCAGCAGCCTCCGACTAGCGGTGTACAATGAGCAGTTCTTC
NA | TRBJ2-1 | NA | TRBV15 | CATSSERSYNEQFF | TGTGCCACCAGCAGTGAGCGTTCCTACAATGAGCAGTTCTTC
TRBD1 | TRBJ2-4 | NA | TRBV7-9 | CASSRGSTGRNIQYF | TGTGCCAGCAGCCGCGGGTCGACAGGGAGAAACATTCAGTACTTC
NA | TRBJ2-5 | NA | TRBV6-5 | CASSLGAGNWETQYF | TGTGCCAGCAGTTTAGGGGCAGGGAATTGGGAGACCCAGTACTTC
TRBD2 | TRBJ2-1 | NA | TRBV29-1 | CSVEGLAGGSSYNEQFF | TGCAGCGTTGAGGGACTAGCGGGAGGGAGCTCCTACAATGAGCAGTTCTTC
TRBD1 | TRBJ2-1 | once | TRBV27 | CASSYQGVEDEQFF | TGTGCCAGCAGTTACCAGGGGGTTGAAGATGAGCAGTTCTTC
NA | TRBJ2-2 | NA | TRBV9 | CASSDPGTAGTGELFF | TGTGCCAGCAGCGACCCCGGGACCGCGGGGACCGGGGAGCTGTTTTTT
NA | TRBJ1-4 | few | TRBV19 | CASSRGQEGLSTTNEKLFF | TGTGCCAGTAGTCGGGGACAAGAAGGTCTATCGACAACTAATGAAAAACTGTTTTTT
TRBD1 | TRBJ2-7 | NA | TRBV28 | CASSPDRYEQYF | TGTGCCAGCAGTCCGGACAGGTACGAGCAGTACTTC
TRBD1 | TRBJ2-4 | NA | TRBV15 | CATSRKTGGTKNIQYF | TGTGCCACCAGCAGGAAGACAGGGGGGACCAAAAACATTCAGTACTTC
NA | TRBJ2-5 | NA | TRBV5-1 | CASSSGAETQYF | TGCGCCAGCAGCTCAGGGGCAGAGACCCAGTACTTC
NA | TRBJ2-7 | NA | TRBV10-1 | CASSQTTESYEQYF | TGCGCCAGCAGTCAGACAACTGAATCCTACGAGCAGTACTTC
NA | TRBJ1-1 | NA | TRBV27 | CASIWGPEAFF | TGTGCCAGCATTTGGGGCCCTGAAGCTTTCTTT
NA | TRBJ2-2 | NA | TRBV7-8 | CASTPLWGDTGELFF | TGTGCCAGCACCCCGCTGTGGGGCGACACCGGGGAGCTGTTTTTT
TRBD1 | TRBJ1-1 | NA | TRBV7-6 | CASSGQDGAEAFF | TGTGCCAGCAGCGGACAGGATGGGGCTGAAGCTTTCTTT
TRBD1 | TRBJ1-2 | few | TRBV9 | CASSGWTGSSYGYTF | TGTGCCAGCAGCGGCTGGACAGGAAGTTCCTATGGCTACACCTTC
NA | TRBJ2-5 | NA | TRBV27 | CASSSPSETQYF | TGTGCCAGCAGTTCCCCCTCAGAGACCCAGTACTTC
NA | TRBJ1-2 | NA | TRBV28 | CASSFIEYGYTF | TGTGCCAGCAGTTTTATAGAATATGGCTACACCTTC
NA | TRBJ2-2 | NA | TRBV11-3 | CASSPGGYEDTGELFF | TGTGCCAGCAGCCCCGGGGGATACGAGGACACCGGGGAGCTGTTTTTT
TRBD1 | TRBJ1-4 | NA | TRBV5-8 | CASSFTGTGGANEKLFF | TGTGCCAGCAGCTTCACCGGGACAGGGGGAGCTAATGAAAAACTGTTTTTT
NA | TRBJ1-3 | few | TRBV6-5 | CASMSRAIIYF | TGTGCCAGCATGTCGAGGGCCATCATATATTTT